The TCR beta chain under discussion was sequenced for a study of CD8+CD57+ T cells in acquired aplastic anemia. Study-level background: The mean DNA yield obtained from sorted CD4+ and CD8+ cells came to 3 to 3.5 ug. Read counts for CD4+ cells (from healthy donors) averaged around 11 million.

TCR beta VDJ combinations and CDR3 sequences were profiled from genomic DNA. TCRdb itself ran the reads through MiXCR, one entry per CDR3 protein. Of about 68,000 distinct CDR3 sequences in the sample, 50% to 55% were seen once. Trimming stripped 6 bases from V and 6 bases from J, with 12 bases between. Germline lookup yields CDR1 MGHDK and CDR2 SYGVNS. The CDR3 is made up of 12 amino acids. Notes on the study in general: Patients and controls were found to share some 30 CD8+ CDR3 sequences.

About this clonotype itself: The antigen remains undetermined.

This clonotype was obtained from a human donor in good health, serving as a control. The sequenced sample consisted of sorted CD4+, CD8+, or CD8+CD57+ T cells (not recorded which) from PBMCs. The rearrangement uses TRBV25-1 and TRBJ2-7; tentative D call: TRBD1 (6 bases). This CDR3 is CASSITGSEQYF. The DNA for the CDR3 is TGTGCCAGCAGCATTACAGGGAGCGAGCAGTACTTC.